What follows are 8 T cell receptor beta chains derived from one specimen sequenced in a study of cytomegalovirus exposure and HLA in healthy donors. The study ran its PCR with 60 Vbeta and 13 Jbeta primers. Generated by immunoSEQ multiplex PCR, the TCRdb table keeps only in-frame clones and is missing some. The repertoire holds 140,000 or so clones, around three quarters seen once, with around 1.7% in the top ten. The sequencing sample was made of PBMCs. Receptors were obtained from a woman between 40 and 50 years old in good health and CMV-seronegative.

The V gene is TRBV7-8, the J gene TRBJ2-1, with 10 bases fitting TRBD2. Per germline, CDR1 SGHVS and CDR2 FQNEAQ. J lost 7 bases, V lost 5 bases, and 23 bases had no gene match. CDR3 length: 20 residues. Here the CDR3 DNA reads TGTGCCAGCAGCATCCGGGTGGGATCGGGGGCTAGCGGGAGAGGGAATGAGCAGTTCTTC. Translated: CASSIRVGSGASGRGNEQFF.

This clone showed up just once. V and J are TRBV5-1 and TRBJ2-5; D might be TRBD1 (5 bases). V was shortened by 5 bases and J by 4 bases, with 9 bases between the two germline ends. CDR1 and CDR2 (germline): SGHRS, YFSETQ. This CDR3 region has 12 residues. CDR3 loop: CASSPGIETQYF. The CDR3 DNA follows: TGCGCCAGCAGTCCAGGGATAGAGACCCAGTACTTC.

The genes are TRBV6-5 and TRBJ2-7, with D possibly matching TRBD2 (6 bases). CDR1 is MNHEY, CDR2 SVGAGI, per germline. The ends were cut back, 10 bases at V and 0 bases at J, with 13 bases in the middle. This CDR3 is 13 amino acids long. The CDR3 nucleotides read TGTGCCACGAGGGACTGGAGCTCCTACGAGCAGTACTTC. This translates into CATRDWSSYEQYF.

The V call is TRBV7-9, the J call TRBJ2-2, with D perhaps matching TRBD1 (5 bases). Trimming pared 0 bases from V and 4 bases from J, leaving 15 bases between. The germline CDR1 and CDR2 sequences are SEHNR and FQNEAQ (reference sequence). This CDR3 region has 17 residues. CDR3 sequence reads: CASSLAARHGATGELFF. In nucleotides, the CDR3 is TGTGCCAGCAGCTTAGCGGCTCGCCATGGGGCCACCGGGGAGCTGTTTTTT.

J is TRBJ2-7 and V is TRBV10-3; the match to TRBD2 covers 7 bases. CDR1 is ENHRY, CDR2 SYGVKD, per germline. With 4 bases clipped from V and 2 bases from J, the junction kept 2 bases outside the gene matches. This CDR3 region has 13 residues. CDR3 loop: CAISGGLAYEQYF. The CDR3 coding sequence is TGTGCCATCAGTGGAGGACTAGCCTACGAGCAGTACTTC.

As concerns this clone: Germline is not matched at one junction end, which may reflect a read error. The CDR3 here is CSSSSPLTGGGGEKLFF. Written as DNA, the CDR3 is TGTTCCAGCAGCTCCCCCCTCACAGGGGGCGGTGGTGAAAAACTGTTTTTT. The gene calls are TRBV7-9 and TRBJ1-4; 9 bases are shared with TRBD1. Germline values: CDR1 SEHNR, CDR2 FQNEAQ (reference sequence). CDR3 length equals 17 residues. Based on the CDR3 plus reference TRBV7-9 and TRBJ1-4, the full variable domain is DTGVSQNPRHKITKRGQNVTFRCDPISEHNRLYWYRQTLGQGPEFLTYFQNEAQLEKSRLLSDRFSAERPKGSFSTLEIQRTEQGDSAMYLCSSSSPLTGGGGEKLFFGSGTQLSVL.

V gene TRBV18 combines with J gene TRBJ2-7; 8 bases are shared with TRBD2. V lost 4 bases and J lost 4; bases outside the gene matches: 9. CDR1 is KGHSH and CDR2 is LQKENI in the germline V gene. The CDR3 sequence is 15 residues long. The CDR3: CASSLTGTRSYEQYF. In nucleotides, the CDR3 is TGTGCCAGCTCACTTACCGGGACTAGATCGTACGAGCAGTACTTC.

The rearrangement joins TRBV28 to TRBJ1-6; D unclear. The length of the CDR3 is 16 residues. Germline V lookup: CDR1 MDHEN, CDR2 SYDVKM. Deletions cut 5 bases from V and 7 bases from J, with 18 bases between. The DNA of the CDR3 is TGTGCCAGCAGTACCGGAGGTGGAGGGTGGAATTCACCCCTCCACTTT. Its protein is CASSTGGGGWNSPLHF.